A selection of T cell receptor beta chains follows, all from one sample in a study of T cell responses to AZD1222 COVID-19 vaccine. The protocol was immunoSEQ multiplex PCR, while the TCRdb copy is restricted to in-frame clones and leaves out a portion. The sample yields more than 95,000 clones, roughly 90% seen once. Sequenced here: peripheral blood, sampled 28 days after the second AZD1222 dose. The origin of the receptors is an adult who received the AZD1222 COVID-19 vaccine. Both conserved end residues are part of each CDR3. D genes are given only for firm matches. A row's size may be missing; if present it is once, few, many or a size class.

D gene: -; CDR3 length: 14; V gene: TRBV5-6; clone size: -; J gene: TRBJ2-3; CDR3 protein: CASSLGGRTDTQYF; CDR3 DNA: TGTGCCAGCAGCTTGGGCGGGCGCACAGATACGCAGTATTTT
D gene: -; CDR3 length: 13; V gene: TRBV28; clone size: -; J gene: TRBJ2-7; CDR3 protein: CASSRSPVYEQYF; CDR3 DNA: TGTGCCAGCAGCAGGAGTCCTGTCTACGAGCAGTACTTC
D gene: TRBD1; CDR3 length: 14; V gene: TRBV10-3; clone size: medium-sized; J gene: TRBJ1-2; CDR3 protein: CAISAGGAMDGYTF; CDR3 DNA: TGTGCCATCAGTGCAGGGGGCGCGATGGATGGCTACACCTTC
D gene: TRBD2; CDR3 length: 15; V gene: TRBV5-1; clone size: -; J gene: TRBJ2-1; CDR3 protein: CASSLGLVTYNEQFF; CDR3 DNA: TGCGCCAGCAGCCTAGGACTAGTGACCTACAATGAGCAGTTCTTC
D gene: -; CDR3 length: 15; V gene: TRBV28; clone size: -; J gene: TRBJ1-6; CDR3 protein: CASTLRGPYNSPLHF; CDR3 DNA: TGTGCCAGCACATTGAGGGGTCCCTACAATTCACCCCTCCACTTT
D gene: -; CDR3 length: 13; V gene: TRBV24-1; clone size: -; J gene: TRBJ2-5; CDR3 protein: CATRDAGGETQYF; CDR3 DNA: TGTGCCACCCGAGACGCGGGTGGAGAGACCCAGTACTTC
D gene: -; CDR3 length: 13; V gene: TRBV6-5; clone size: -; J gene: TRBJ1-2; CDR3 protein: CASTNGGARGYTF; CDR3 DNA: TGTGCCAGCACCAACGGGGGGGCGCGGGGCTACACCTTC
D gene: -; CDR3 length: 13; V gene: TRBV19; clone size: -; J gene: TRBJ1-5; CDR3 protein: CASSRGSDQPQHF; CDR3 DNA: TGTGCCAGTAGTCGGGGTTCTGATCAGCCCCAGCATTTT
D gene: -; CDR3 length: 13; V gene: TRBV2; clone size: -; J gene: TRBJ2-7; CDR3 protein: CASTLLGGYEQYF; CDR3 DNA: TGTGCCAGCACCCTCCTGGGGGGATACGAGCAGTACTTC
D gene: TRBD2; CDR3 length: 17; V gene: TRBV4-3; clone size: -; J gene: TRBJ2-3; CDR3 protein: CASSQESSGGGADTQYF; CDR3 DNA: TGCGCCAGCAGCCAAGAGAGTAGCGGGGGGGGAGCAGATACGCAGTATTTT
D gene: -; CDR3 length: 14; V gene: TRBV6-1; clone size: -; J gene: TRBJ2-1; CDR3 protein: CASSEDGRSNEQFF; CDR3 DNA: TGTGCCAGCAGTGAAGACGGGAGAAGCAATGAGCAGTTCTTC
D gene: -; CDR3 length: 13; V gene: TRBV5-1; clone size: -; J gene: TRBJ1-4; CDR3 protein: CALGGEGNEKLFF; CDR3 DNA: TGCGCCCTGGGGGGGGAAGGGAATGAAAAACTGTTTTTT
D gene: -; CDR3 length: 16; V gene: TRBV7-9; clone size: few; J gene: TRBJ1-1; CDR3 protein: CASSLAWARSNTEAFF; CDR3 DNA: TGTGCCAGCAGCTTAGCGTGGGCCAGATCAAACACTGAAGCTTTCTTT
D gene: -; CDR3 length: 16; V gene: TRBV6-5; clone size: -; J gene: TRBJ2-7; CDR3 protein: CASSLYPSVTSYEQYF; CDR3 DNA: TGTGCCAGCAGTTTATATCCTAGCGTCACCTCCTACGAGCAGTACTTC
D gene: -; CDR3 length: 14; V gene: TRBV6-5; clone size: -; J gene: TRBJ2-7; CDR3 protein: CASSYRSGTHEQYF; CDR3 DNA: TGTGCCAGCAGTTACAGGTCAGGGACCCACGAGCAGTACTTC
D gene: -; CDR3 length: 12; V gene: TRBV2; clone size: -; J gene: TRBJ2-1; CDR3 protein: CASSDYIRGQFF; CDR3 DNA: TGTGCCAGCAGTGATTACATCAGGGGGCAGTTCTTC
D gene: TRBD2; CDR3 length: 15; V gene: TRBV5-1; clone size: -; J gene: TRBJ2-5; CDR3 protein: CASSLASGRQETQYF; CDR3 DNA: TGCGCCAGCAGCTTGGCTAGCGGGAGGCAAGAGACCCAGTACTTC
D gene: -; CDR3 length: 12; V gene: TRBV29-1; clone size: once; J gene: TRBJ1-1; CDR3 protein: CSGARANTEAFF; CDR3 DNA: TGCAGCGGAGCCAGGGCGAACACTGAAGCTTTCTTT
D gene: TRBD1; CDR3 length: 20; V gene: TRBV6-6; clone size: -; J gene: TRBJ1-5; CDR3 protein: CASSPTGARTVDYSNQPQHF; CDR3 DNA: TGTGCCAGCAGCCCCACAGGGGCCAGGACAGTCGATTATAGCAATCAGCCCCAGCATTTT
D gene: TRBD2; CDR3 length: 15; V gene: TRBV7-9; clone size: -; J gene: TRBJ2-7; CDR3 protein: CASSPRTSGGPEQYF; CDR3 DNA: TGTGCCAGCAGCCCGAGGACTAGCGGGGGTCCCGAGCAGTACTTC
D gene: -; CDR3 length: 15; V gene: TRBV24-1; clone size: -; J gene: TRBJ2-2; CDR3 protein: CATSEPGSHTGELFF; CDR3 DNA: TGTGCCACCAGTGAGCCGGGATCTCACACCGGGGAGCTGTTTTTT
D gene: -; CDR3 length: 13; V gene: TRBV4-1; clone size: -; J gene: TRBJ2-5; CDR3 protein: CASSQRVQETQYF; CDR3 DNA: TGCGCCAGCAGCCAACGAGTACAAGAGACCCAGTACTTC
D gene: -; CDR3 length: 16; V gene: TRBV19; clone size: -; J gene: TRBJ1-4; CDR3 protein: CASSIRQISTNEKLFF; CDR3 DNA: TGTGCCAGTAGTATACGTCAGATATCAACTAATGAAAAACTGTTTTTT